What follows is one T cell receptor (beta chain) and its context. V lost 6 bases and J lost 8, with 11 bases in between. Germline CDR1 MNHEY, CDR2 SVGAGI. There are 12 residues in the CDR3. The table came from immunoSEQ multiplex PCR; TCRdb's copy has only in-frame clones and leaves some out. Here the sample spans around 70,000 clones, roughly 84% being singletons. The data were taken from a study of blood T cell repertoires in COVID-19. This chain links TRBV6-5 with TRBJ2-1; the D gene is possibly TRBD2 (6 bases). The material sequenced was peripheral blood. The TCR comes from a woman aged 45-59 years with acute or convalescent COVID-19. CDR3 nucleotides: TGTGCCAGCAGGGCGCGGGACCATGAGCAGTTCTTC. Encoded protein: CASRARDHEQFF.